This T cell receptor beta chain derives from a study of siplizumab effects on memory and regulatory T cells. Points on this clone: The antigen remains unidentified.

The V gene lost 7 bases and the J gene lost 0 bases, with 13 bases spanning the gap. CDR3 length: 14 residues. Germline assignment: CDR1 SNHLY and CDR2 FYNNEI. Sequencing used immunoSEQ multiplex PCR; TCRdb keeps in-frame clones, though not all of them. The sample shows about 69,000 clones, 80% to 90% of them seen only once. Study-wide findings and caveats: Memory T cells appeared less diverse than naive cells, which seemed to contribute substantially to alloresponse.

The source is a human donor in good health. Source material: Tregs sorted from blood. The V and J genes are TRBV2 and TRBJ2-7; D unclear. CDR3 DNA: TGTGCCAGCAAATCTGCCTATAACTCCTACGAGCAGTACTTC. It codes for CASKSAYNSYEQYF.